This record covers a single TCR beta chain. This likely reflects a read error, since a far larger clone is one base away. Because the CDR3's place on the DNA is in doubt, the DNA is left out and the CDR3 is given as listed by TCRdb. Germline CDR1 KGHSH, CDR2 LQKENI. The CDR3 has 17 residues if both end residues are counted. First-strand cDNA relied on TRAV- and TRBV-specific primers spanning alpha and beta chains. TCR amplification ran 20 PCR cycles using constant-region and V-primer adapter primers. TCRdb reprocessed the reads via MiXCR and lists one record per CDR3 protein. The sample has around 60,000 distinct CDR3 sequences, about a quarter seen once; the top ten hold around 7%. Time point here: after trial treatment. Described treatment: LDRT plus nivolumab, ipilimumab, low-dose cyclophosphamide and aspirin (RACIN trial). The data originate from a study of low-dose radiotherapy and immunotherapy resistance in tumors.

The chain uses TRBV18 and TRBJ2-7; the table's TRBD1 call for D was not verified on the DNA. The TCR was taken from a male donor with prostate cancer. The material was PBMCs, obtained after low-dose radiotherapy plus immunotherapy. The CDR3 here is CASSPPFGAGDYDEQYF.